The entry below describes one TCR beta chain. The protocol was immunoSEQ multiplex PCR, while the TCRdb copy is restricted to in-frame clones and leaves out a portion. The sample carries 60,000 to 90,000 clones, about 92% recorded once. The CDR3 has 12 amino acids. The V and J ends lost 4 bases and 7 bases respectively, with 9 bases between them. The germline V gene has CDR1 SGHVS and CDR2 FQNEAQ. The sample originates from a study of T cell changes during pregnancy in multiple sclerosis. This chain links TRBV7-8 with TRBJ2-3; tentatively, D is TRBD1 (5 bases). This receptor was taken from a female donor in good health, enrolled as a control in a pregnancy study. The material sequenced was peripheral blood, taken after pregnancy. Written as DNA, the CDR3 is TGTGCCAGCAGCTGGACACTAAATACGCAGTATTTT. Translating it yields CASSWTLNTQYF.